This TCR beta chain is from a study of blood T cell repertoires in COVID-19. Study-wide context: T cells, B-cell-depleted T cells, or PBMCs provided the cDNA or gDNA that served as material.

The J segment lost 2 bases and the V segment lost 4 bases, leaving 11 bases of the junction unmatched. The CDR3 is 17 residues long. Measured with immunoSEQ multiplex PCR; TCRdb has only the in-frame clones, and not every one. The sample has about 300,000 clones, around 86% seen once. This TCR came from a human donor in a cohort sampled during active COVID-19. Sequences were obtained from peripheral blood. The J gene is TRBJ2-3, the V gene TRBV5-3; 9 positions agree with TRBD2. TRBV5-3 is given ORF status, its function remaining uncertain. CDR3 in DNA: TGTGCCAGAAGCATTCTCAGGACTAGCGAAAACACAGATACGCAGTATTTT. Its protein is CARSILRTSENTDTQYF.